The 15 T cell receptor beta chains below were found in one sample sequenced in a study of a mutant IDH1 vaccine in newly diagnosed glioma. Antigens for these TCRs are unknown. Time point indicated: week 47, end of study. Doses comprised 300 ug of mutant IDH1 20-mer peptide each, plus topical imiquimod. Some clones are missing from TCRdb's copy, which holds only in-frame ones; the method was immunoSEQ multiplex PCR. The data contain about 94,000 clones, approximately 89% of them seen just once; the ten biggest clones take up around 0.77%. Sample: PBMCs, taken from a glioma patient whose treatment included an IDH1 peptide vaccine. The receptors originated from a woman in her forties or fifties with glioma.

On this clone itself: At the DNA level, this CDR3 is encoded by other sequences in the same sample as well. The rearrangement joins TRBV7-3 to TRBJ2-1; perhaps TRBD2 as D (5 bases). CDR3 length equals 15 residues. CDR1 SGHTA and CDR2 FQGTGA come from the germline V gene. V was cut by 5 bases and J by 3 bases, with 14 bases left in between. This CDR3 reads CASSPRLAGYNEQFF. The CDR3 coding sequence is TGTGCCAGCAGCCCCAGACTGGCGGGCTACAATGAGCAGTTCTTC.

The rearrangement links TRBV9 to TRBJ2-5; 10 positions agree with TRBD2. This CDR3 region has 19 residues. V was pared by 4 bases and J by 4 bases, with 19 bases of the junction left unmatched. Germline assignment: CDR1 SGDLS and CDR2 YYNGEE. This CDR3 is CASSRDRGQVAGGLETQYF. CDR3 nucleotides: TGTGCCAGCAGCAGAGACAGGGGTCAAGTAGCGGGAGGTCTAGAGACCCAGTACTTC.

The chain uses TRBV11-2 and TRBJ2-5; TRBD2 aligns across 9 bases. The CDR3 consists of 13 residues. Germline trimming cut 7 bases from V and 5 bases from J; bases unmatched to any gene: 5. CDR1 is SGHAT, CDR2 FQNNGV, per germline. The CDR3 coding sequence is TGTGCCAGCACCGTAAGCGGGAGGGAGACCCAGTACTTC. Its translation is CASTVSGRETQYF.

The V gene is TRBV2, the J gene TRBJ1-1; D may be TRBD1 (6 bases). Germline V gene sequence: CDR1 SNHLY, CDR2 FYNNEI. The V gene lost 3 bases and the J gene lost 4 bases, with 18 bases spanning the gap. CDR3 length: 16 amino acids. CDR3 sequence (DNA): TGTGCCAGCAGTGAGTGGGACACCAGCCGGGGCACTGAAGCTTTCTTT. Translation gives CASSEWDTSRGTEAFF.

The J gene is TRBJ2-7, the V gene TRBV5-1, with TRBD2 matching 16 bases. The germline gives CDR1 SGHRS, CDR2 YFSETQ. V lost 1 base, J lost 3 bases, and 10 bases stayed unmatched. The CDR3 consists of 19 residues. CDR3 DNA sequence: TGCGCCAGCAGCTTGATTGGGGGGACTAGCGGGAGGGTTCTCTACGAGCAGTACTTC. Protein sequence: CASSLIGGTSGRVLYEQYF.

In DNA form, the CDR3 reads TGTGCCAGCAGCTCATCGGCTACTGGAAACACCATATATTTT. Translated, it gives CASSSSATGNTIYF. This sequence joins TRBV5-4 and TRBJ1-3, with no clear D. Germline V gene sequence: CDR1 SGHNT, CDR2 YYREEE (reference sequence). The CDR3 has 14 residues. Trimming shortened V by 3 bases and J by 2 bases, and 9 bases separated the two germline ends.

The gene calls are TRBV9 and TRBJ1-2; TRBD1 might be the D (6 bases). There are 19 residues in the CDR3. Trimming stripped 0 bases from V and 6 bases from J, with 27 bases between. Germline V CDR1 and CDR2: SGDLS, YYNGEE. CDR3 loop: CASSVGAGVLKGGMDGYTF. CDR3 DNA sequence: TGTGCCAGCAGCGTAGGGGCAGGGGTGTTAAAAGGTGGAATGGATGGCTACACCTTC.

The V gene is TRBV7-8, the J gene TRBJ2-6; D unresolved. The CDR3 is 17 amino acids. Trimming stripped 3 bases from V and 0 bases from J, with 12 bases between. In germline, CDR1 is SGHVS, CDR2 FQNEAQ. CDR3: CASSFLDFLSGANVLTF. The DNA for the CDR3 is TGTGCCAGCAGCTTCCTGGATTTCCTCTCTGGGGCCAACGTCCTGACTTTC.

The V gene is TRBV10-3, the J gene TRBJ1-1; possibly TRBD1 for D (5 bases). CDR3 length: 15 amino acids. V lost 0 bases, J lost 2 bases, and 10 bases lay in between. Germline-derived CDR1 and CDR2 are ENHRY and SYGVKD. The CDR3 region has the DNA TGTGCCATCAGTGAGTCGTCACAGGCAAACACTGAAGCTTTCTTT. Protein product: CAISESSQANTEAFF.

This chain uses TRBV2 with TRBJ2-7, with TRBD1 identical over 7 bases. The CDR3 has 12 residues. The V gene's germline CDR1 is SNHLY and CDR2 FYNNEI. The trim removed 4 bases at V and 4 bases at J, leaving 1 base unmatched. CDR3 protein: CASSVQGYEQYF. DNA of the CDR3: TGTGCCAGCAGTGTACAGGGGTACGAGCAGTACTTC.

This chain connects TRBV28 to TRBJ1-5; 9 nucleotides align to TRBD1. V lost 5 bases to trimming and J lost 5 bases; unmatched junction nucleotides: 4. The CDR3 length is 14 residues. The germline V gene has CDR1 MDHEN and CDR2 SYDVKM. The CDR3 loop reads CASSLGQGYQPQHF. The CDR3 DNA sequence: TGTGCCAGCAGTCTGGGACAGGGTTATCAGCCCCAGCATTTT.

This rearrangement joins TRBV5-5 to TRBJ1-2; D is unresolved. The CDR3 spans 11 residues. With 1 base removed from V and 7 bases from J, the gap between germline ends came to 5 bases. Germline assignment: CDR1 SGHKS and CDR2 YYEKEE (reference sequence). The CDR3 is CASSLPGGYTF. CDR3 sequence (DNA): TGTGCCAGCAGCTTGCCGGGTGGCTACACCTTC.

This chain joins TRBV20-1 and TRBJ1-1; D call uncertain. The CDR3 consists of 11 residues. From germline, CDR1 is DFQATT and CDR2 SNEGSKA (reference sequence). V was pared by 5 bases and J by 6 bases, with 10 bases between. The CDR3 region has the DNA TGCAGTGCTGCGGTTCCGTCTGAAGCTTTCTTT. It specifies CSAAVPSEAFF.

The V call is TRBV6-5, the J call TRBJ1-1, with D perhaps TRBD1 (5 bases). The CDR3 is made up of 15 amino acids. Looked up from germline, CDR1 is MNHEY and CDR2 is SVGAGI. Deletions cut 3 bases from V and 5 bases from J, with 16 bases between. CDR3 region: CASSYRPGGGTEAFF. In DNA, the CDR3 is TGTGCCAGCAGTTATCGTCCGGGGGGAGGGACTGAAGCTTTCTTT.

This clone was detected a few times. The chain joins TRBV7-8 to TRBJ2-7, with TRBD2 matching 14 bases. V shed 5 bases and J 6 bases; nucleotides not matched to a gene: 15. From germline, CDR1 is SGHVS and CDR2 FQNEAQ. The CDR3 sequence is 18 residues long. This CDR3 is CASSPYRLAGGVFGEQYF. CDR3 coding DNA: TGTGCCAGCAGCCCCTACAGACTAGCGGGAGGGGTCTTTGGCGAGCAGTACTTC.